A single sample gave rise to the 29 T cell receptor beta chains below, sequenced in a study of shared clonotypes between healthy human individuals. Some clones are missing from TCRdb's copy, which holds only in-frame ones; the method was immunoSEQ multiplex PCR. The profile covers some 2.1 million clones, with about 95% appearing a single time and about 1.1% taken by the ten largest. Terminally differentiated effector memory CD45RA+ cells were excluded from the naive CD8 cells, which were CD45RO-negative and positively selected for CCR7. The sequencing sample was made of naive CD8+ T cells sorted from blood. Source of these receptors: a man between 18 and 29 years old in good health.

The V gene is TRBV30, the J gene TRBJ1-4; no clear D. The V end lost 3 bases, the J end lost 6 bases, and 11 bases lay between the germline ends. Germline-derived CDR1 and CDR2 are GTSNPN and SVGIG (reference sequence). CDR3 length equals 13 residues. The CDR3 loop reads CAWRPPVYEKLFF. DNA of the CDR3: TGTGCCTGGAGGCCCCCGGTGTATGAAAAACTGTTTTTT.

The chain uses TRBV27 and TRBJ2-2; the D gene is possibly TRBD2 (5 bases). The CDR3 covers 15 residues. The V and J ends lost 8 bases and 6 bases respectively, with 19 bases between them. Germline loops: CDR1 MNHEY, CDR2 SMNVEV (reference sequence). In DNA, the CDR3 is TGTGCCAGCGGCTGGGGTTTCCCGAGGGCCGGGGAGCTGTTTTTT. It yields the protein CASGWGFPRAGELFF.

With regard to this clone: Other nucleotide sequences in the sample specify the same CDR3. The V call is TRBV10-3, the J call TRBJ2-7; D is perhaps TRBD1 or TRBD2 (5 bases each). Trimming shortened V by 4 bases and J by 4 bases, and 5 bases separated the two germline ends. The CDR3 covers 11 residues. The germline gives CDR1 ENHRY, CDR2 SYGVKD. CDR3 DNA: TGTGCCATCAGTGGGGGGTACGAGCAGTACTTC. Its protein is CAISGGYEQYF.

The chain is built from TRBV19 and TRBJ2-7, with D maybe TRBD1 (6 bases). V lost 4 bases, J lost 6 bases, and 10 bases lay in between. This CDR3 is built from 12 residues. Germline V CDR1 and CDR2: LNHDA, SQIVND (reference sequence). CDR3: CASSTRQVEQYF. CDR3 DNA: TGTGCCAGTAGTACCCGACAGGTCGAGCAGTACTTC.

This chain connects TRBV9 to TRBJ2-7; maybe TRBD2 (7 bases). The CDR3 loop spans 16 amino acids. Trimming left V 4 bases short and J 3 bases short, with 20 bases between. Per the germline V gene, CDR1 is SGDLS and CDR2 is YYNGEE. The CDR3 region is CASSLTPGGQSYEQYF. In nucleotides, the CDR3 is TGTGCCAGCAGCCTGACCCCCGGGGGGCAGAGCTACGAGCAGTACTTC.

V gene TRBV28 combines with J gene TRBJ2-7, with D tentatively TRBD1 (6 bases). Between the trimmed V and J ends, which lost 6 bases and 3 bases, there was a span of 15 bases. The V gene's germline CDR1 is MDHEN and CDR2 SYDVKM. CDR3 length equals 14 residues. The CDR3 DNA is TGTGCCAGCAGCACGGTCAGGGGTGACTACGAGCAGTACTTC. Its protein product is CASSTVRGDYEQYF.

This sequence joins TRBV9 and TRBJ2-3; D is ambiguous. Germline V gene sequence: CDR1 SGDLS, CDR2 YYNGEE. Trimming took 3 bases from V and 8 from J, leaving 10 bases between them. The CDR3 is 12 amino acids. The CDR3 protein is CASSESPTTQYF. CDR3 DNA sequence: TGTGCCAGCAGCGAGTCCCCCACTACGCAGTATTTT.

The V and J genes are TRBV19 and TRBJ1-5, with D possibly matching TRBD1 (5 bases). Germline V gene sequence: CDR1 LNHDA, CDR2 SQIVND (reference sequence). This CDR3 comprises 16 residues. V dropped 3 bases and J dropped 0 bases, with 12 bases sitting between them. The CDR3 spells CASSINPGNSNQPQHF. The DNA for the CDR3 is TGTGCCAGTAGTATTAACCCAGGGAATAGCAATCAGCCCCAGCATTTT.

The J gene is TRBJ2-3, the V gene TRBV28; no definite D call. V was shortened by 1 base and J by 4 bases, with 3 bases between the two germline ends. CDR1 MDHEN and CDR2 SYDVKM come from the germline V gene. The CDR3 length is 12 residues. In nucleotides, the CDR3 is TGTGCCAGCAGTTTATCCCCAGATACGCAGTATTTT. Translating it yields CASSLSPDTQYF.

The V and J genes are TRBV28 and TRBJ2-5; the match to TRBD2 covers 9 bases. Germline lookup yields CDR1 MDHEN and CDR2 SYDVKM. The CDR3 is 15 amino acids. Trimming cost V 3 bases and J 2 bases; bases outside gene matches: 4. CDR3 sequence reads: CASSFWTSEQETQYF. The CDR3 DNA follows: TGTGCCAGCAGTTTTTGGACTAGCGAACAAGAGACCCAGTACTTC.

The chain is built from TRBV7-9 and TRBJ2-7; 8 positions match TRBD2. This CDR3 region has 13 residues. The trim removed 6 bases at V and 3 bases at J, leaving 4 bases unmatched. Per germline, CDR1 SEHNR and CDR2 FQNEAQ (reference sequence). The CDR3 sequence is CASRQSGSYEQYF. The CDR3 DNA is TGTGCCAGCAGGCAAAGCGGGAGCTACGAGCAGTACTTC.

The CDR3 DNA is TGTGCCAGCAGCTTAGCTAGCGGGGGGGCTTGTTACTTC. It encodes CASSLASGGACYF. The rearrangement uses TRBV7-6 and TRBJ2-5; 11 positions agree with TRBD2. Germline V CDR1 and CDR2: SGHVS, FNYEAQ. The CDR3 extends over 13 amino acids. The V segment lost 0 bases and the J segment 14 bases; nucleotides outside the gene matches: 5.

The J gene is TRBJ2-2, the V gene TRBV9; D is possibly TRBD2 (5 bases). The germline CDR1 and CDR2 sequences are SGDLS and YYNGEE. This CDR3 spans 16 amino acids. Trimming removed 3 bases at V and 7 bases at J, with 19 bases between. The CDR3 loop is CASSAGFGGRLGELFF. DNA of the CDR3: TGTGCCAGCAGCGCGGGCTTTGGAGGAAGACTCGGGGAGCTGTTTTTT.

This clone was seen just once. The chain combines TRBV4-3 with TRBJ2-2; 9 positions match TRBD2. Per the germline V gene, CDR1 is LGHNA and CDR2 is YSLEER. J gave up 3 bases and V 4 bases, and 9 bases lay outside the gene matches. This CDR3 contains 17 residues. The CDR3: CASSPYGREGDTGELFF. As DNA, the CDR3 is TGCGCCAGCAGCCCCTATGGGCGGGAGGGCGACACCGGGGAGCTGTTTTTT.

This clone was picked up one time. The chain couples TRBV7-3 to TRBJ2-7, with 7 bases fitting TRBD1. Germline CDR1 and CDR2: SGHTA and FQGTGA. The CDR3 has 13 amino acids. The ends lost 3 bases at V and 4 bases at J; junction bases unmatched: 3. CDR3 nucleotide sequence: TGTGCCAGCAGCTTGGGACAGCCATACGAGCAGTACTTC. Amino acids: CASSLGQPYEQYF.

The CDR3 sequence is CASSKPGQGHYEQYF. The CDR3 bases are TGTGCCAGTAGTAAACCGGGACAGGGCCATTACGAGCAGTACTTC. This chain uses TRBV19 with TRBJ2-7, with TRBD1 matching 9 bases. Germline CDR1 and CDR2: LNHDA and SQIVND (reference sequence). The CDR3 is made up of 15 amino acids. Germline trimming cut 4 bases from V and 4 bases from J; bases unmatched to any gene: 8.

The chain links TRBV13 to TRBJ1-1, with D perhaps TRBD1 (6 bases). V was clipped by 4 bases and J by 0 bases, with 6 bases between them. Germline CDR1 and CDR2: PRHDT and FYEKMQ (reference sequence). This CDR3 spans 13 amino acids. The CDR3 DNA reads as TGTGCCAGCAGCTGGACAGTGAACACTGAAGCTTTCTTT. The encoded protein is CASSWTVNTEAFF.

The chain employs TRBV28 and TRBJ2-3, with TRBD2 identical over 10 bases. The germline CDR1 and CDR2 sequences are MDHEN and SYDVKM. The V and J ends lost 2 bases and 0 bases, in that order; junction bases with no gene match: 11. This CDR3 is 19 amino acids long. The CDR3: CASSLLVAGGRLSTDTQYF. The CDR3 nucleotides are TGTGCCAGCAGTTTACTTGTAGCGGGGGGACGCTTAAGCACAGATACGCAGTATTTT.

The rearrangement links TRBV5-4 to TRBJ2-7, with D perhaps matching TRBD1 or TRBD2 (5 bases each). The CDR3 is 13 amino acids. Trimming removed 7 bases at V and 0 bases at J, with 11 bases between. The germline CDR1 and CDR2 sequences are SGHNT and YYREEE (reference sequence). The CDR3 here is CASAPGSSYEQYF. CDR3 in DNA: TGTGCCAGCGCTCCAGGGAGCTCCTACGAGCAGTACTTC. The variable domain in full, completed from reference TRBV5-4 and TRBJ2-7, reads ETGVTQSPTHLIKTRGQQVTLRCSSQSGHNTVSWYQQALGQGPQFIFQYYREEENGRGNFPPRFSGLQFPNYSSELNVNALELDDSALYLCASAPGSSYEQYFGPGTRLTVT.

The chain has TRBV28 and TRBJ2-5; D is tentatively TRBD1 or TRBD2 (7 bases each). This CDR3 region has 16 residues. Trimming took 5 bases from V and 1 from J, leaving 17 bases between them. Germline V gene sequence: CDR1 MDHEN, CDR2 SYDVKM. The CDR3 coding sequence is TGTGCCAGCAGTGCTGACAGGGAGGGTCTCCAAGAGACCCAGTACTTC. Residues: CASSADREGLQETQYF.

The CDR3 sequence is CASSVISGENEQFF. CDR3 bases: TGTGCCAGCAGCGTGATTAGCGGGGAGAATGAGCAGTTCTTC. The rearrangement uses TRBV9 and TRBJ2-1; 8 bases match TRBD2. The length of the CDR3 is 14 residues. Unmatched junction bases numbered 5, after V lost 2 bases and J lost 7 bases. Germline assignment: CDR1 SGDLS and CDR2 YYNGEE.

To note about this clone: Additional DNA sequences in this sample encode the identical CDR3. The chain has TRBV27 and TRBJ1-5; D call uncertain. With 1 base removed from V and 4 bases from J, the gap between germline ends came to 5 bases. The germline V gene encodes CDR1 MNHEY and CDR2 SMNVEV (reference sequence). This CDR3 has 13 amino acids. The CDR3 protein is CASSLYPNQPQHF. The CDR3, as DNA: TGTGCCAGCAGTTTATATCCAAATCAGCCCCAGCATTTT.

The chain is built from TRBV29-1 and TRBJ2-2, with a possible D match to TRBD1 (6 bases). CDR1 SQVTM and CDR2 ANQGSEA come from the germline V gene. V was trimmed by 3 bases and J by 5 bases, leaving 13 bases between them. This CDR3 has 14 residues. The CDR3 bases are TGCAGCGTTGATTTAGGGGGAAATACCGGGGAGCTGTTTTTT. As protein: CSVDLGGNTGELFF.

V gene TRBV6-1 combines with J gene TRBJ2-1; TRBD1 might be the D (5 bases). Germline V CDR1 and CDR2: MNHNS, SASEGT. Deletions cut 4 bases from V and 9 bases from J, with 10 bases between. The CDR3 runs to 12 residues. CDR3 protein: CASSGMGLEQFF. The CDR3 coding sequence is TGTGCCAGCAGTGGGATGGGGCTTGAGCAGTTCTTC.

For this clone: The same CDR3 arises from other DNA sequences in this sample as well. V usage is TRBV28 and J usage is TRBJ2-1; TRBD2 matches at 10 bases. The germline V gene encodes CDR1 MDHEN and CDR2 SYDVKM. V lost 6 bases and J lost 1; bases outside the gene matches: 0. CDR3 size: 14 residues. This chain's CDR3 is CASRTSGSYNEQFF. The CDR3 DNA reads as TGTGCCAGCAGGACTAGCGGGTCCTACAATGAGCAGTTCTTC.

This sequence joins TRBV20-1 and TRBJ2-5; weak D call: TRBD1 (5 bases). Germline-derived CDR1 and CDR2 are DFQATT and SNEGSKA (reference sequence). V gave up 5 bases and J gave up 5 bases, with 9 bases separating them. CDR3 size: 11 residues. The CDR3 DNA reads TGCAGTGCTTTAGGGGTGGAGACCCAGTACTTC. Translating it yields CSALGVETQYF.

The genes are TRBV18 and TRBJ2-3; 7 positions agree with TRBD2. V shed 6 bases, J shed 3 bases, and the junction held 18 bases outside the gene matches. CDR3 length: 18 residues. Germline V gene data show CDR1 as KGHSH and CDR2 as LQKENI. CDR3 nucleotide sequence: TGTGCCAGCTCGGATCCCGAGACTAGCCCTGCGATGACAGATACGCAGTATTTT. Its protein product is CASSDPETSPAMTDTQYF.

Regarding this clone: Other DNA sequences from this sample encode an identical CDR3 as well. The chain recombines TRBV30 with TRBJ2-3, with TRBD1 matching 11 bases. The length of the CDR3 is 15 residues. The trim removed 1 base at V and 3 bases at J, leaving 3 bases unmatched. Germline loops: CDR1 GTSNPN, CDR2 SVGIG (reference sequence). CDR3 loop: CAWSAGTGGTDTQYF. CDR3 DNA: TGTGCCTGGAGTGCCGGGACAGGGGGGACAGATACGCAGTATTTT.

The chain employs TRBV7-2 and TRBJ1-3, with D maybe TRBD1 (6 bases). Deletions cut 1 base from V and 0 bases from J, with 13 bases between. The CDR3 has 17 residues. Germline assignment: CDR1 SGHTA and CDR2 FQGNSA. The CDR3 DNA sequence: TGTGCCAGCAGCTTAGTTGGACAGTTAAGCTCTGGAAACACCATATATTTT. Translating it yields CASSLVGQLSSGNTIYF. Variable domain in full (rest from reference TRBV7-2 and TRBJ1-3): GAGVSQSPSNKVTEKGKDVELRCDPISGHTALYWYRQSLGQGLEFLIYFQGNSAPDKSGLPSDRFSAERTGGSVSTLTIQRTQQEDSAVYLCASSLVGQLSSGNTIYFGEGSWLTVV.